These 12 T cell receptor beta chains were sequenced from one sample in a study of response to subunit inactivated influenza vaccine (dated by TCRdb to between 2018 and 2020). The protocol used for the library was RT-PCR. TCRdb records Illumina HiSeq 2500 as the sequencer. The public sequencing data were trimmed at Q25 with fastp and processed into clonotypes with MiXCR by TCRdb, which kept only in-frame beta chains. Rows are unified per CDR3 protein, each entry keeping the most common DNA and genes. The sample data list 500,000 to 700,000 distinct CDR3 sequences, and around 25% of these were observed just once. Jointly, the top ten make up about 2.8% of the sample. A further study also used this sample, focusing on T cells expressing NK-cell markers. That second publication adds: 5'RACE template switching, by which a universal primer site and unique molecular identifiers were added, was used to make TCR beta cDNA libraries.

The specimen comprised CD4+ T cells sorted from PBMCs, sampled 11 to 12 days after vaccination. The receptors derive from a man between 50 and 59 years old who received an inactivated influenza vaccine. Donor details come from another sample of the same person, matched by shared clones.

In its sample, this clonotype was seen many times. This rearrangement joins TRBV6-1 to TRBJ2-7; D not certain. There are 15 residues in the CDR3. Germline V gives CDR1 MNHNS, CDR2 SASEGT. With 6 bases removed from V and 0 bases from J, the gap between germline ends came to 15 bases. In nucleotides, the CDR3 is TGTGCCAGCAGAACCCGGCAGGCGAGCTCCTACGAGCAGTACTTC. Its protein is CASRTRQASSYEQYF.

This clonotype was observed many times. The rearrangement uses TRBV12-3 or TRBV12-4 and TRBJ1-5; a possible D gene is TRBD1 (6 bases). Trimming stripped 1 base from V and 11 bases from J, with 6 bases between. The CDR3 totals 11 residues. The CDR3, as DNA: TGTGCCAGCAGTTTAGAGGGGGCCCAGCATTTT. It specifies CASSLEGAQHF.

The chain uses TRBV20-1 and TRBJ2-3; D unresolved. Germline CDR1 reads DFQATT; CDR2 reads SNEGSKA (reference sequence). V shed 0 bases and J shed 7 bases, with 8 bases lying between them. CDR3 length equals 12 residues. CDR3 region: CSARDSGNTQYF. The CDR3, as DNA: TGCAGTGCTAGAGATAGTGGTAATACGCAGTATTTT.

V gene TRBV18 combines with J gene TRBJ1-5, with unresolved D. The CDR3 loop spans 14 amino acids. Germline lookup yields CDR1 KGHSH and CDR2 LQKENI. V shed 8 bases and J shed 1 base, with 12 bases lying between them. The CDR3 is CASPDTDSNQPQHF. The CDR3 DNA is TGTGCCAGCCCAGATACGGACAGCAATCAGCCCCAGCATTTT.

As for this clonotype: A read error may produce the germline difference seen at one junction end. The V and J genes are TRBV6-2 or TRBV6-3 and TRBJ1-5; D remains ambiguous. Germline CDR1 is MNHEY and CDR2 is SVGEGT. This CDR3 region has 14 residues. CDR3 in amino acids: CASSHSPWGQPQHF. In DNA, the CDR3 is TGTGCCAGCAGTCACTCCCCATGGGGTCAGCCCCAGCATTTT.

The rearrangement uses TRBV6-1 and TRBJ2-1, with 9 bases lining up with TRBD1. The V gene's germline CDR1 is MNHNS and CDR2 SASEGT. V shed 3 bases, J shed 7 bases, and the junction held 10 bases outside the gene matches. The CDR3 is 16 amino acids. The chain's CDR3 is CASSDGIWGQGNEQFF. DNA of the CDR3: TGTGCCAGCAGTGACGGTATTTGGGGACAGGGTAATGAGCAGTTCTTC.

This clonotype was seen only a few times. CDR3 amino acids: CASSYITTEQYF. In DNA, the CDR3 is TGTGCCAGCAGCTATATAACTACCGAGCAGTACTTC. V and J are TRBV7-9 and TRBJ2-7; D call uncertain. The CDR3 consists of 12 residues. The ends were cut back, 4 bases at V and 6 bases at J, with 10 bases in the middle. The germline gives CDR1 SEHNR, CDR2 FQNEAQ (reference sequence).

The CDR3 is CASSYGGRREKLFF. CDR3 bases: TGTGCCAGCAGTTACGGGGGGCGCAGGGAAAAACTGTTTTTT. The chain carries TRBV6-5 and TRBJ1-4, with D tentatively TRBD1 (6 bases). This CDR3 region has 14 residues. Germline V gene lookup returns CDR1 MNHEY and CDR2 SVGAGI. Deletions cut 2 bases from V and 8 bases from J, with 12 bases between.

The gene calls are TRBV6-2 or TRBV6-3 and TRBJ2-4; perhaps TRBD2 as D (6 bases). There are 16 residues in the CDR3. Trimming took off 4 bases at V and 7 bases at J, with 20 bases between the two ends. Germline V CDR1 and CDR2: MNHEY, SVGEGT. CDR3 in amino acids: CASSSSGAVRGNIQYF. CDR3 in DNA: TGTGCCAGCAGTTCCTCTGGGGCGGTACGGGGGAACATTCAGTACTTC.

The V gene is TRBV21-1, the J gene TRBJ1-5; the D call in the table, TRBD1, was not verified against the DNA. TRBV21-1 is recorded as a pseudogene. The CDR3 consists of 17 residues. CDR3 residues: CASSKIQGALGNQPQHF. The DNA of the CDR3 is TGTGCCAGCAGCAAAATTCAAGGGGCTTTGGGCAATCAGCCCCAGCATTTT.

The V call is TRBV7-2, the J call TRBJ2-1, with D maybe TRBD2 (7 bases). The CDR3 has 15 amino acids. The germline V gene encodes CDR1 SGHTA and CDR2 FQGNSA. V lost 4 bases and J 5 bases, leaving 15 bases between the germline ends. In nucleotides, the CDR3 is TGTGCCAGCAGCTCCCATGGGGGGGCGAACAATGAGCAGTTCTTC. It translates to CASSSHGGANNEQFF.

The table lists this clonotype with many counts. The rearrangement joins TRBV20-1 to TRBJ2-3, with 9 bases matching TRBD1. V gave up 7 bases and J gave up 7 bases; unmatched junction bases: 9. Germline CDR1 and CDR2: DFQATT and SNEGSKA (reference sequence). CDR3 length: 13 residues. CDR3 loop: CSEPGTGTNTQYF. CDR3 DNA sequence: TGCAGTGAACCCGGGACAGGGACGAATACGCAGTATTTT.